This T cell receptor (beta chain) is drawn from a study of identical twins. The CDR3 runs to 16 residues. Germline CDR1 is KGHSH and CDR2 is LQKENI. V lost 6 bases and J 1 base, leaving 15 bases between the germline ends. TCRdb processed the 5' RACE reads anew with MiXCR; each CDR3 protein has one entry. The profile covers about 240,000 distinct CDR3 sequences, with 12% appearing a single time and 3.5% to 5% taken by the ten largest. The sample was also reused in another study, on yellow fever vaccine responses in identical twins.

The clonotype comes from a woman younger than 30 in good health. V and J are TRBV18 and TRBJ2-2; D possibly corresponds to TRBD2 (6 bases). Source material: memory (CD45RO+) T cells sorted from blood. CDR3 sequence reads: CASSPISGGNTGELFF. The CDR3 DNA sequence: TGTGCCAGCTCCCCAATTAGCGGCGGGAACACCGGGGAGCTGTTTTTT.